This section outlines one T cell receptor (beta chain) sequence together with its context. Antigen specificity is unknown. This sequence may be a read error, since a much larger clone differs from it by one base. This sample is drawn from a study of T cell repertoires in cytomegalovirus infection. The CDR3 runs 14 residues. Losses at the gene ends were 4 bases for V and 5 bases for J; bases not matched to a gene: 2. Germline CDR1 and CDR2: SGHTA and FQGNSA. TCRdb reprocessed the reads via MiXCR and lists one record per CDR3 protein. In the table there are under 850,000 distinct CDR3 sequences, approximately 33% of which are singletons. General observations from the study: Dominant in the ex vivo response were TCR beta clonotypes restricted by HLA-C and specific for CMV.

The origin of this receptor is a human donor in good health (CMV status not recorded). Some clones in this sample may be carry-over from other donors' samples. This chain connects TRBV7-2 to TRBJ2-5; TRBD2 aligns across 12 bases. The input for sequencing was cultured PBMCs, taken from culture after CMV antigen stimulation. The CDR3 is CASSSSGRGETQYF. The CDR3 DNA follows: TGTGCCAGCAGCTCTAGCGGGAGGGGGGAGACCCAGTACTTC.